These 17 T cell receptor beta chains originate from one sample sequenced in a study of shared clonotypes between healthy human individuals. Produced via immunoSEQ multiplex PCR; TCRdb's table is partial and in-frame only. The table lists some 2.1 million clones, over 85% of them singletons, with 0.1% to 0.15% in the top ten. Specimen: naive CD4+ T cells sorted from blood. Subset given: CD45RA+ positively selected. The receptors here all came from a man aged 18-30 years in good health.

The chain has TRBV5-4 and TRBJ1-5; D is undetermined. V was trimmed by 4 bases and J by 3 bases, leaving 11 bases between them. From germline, CDR1 is SGHNT and CDR2 YYREEE (reference sequence). CDR3 length: 14 residues. The CDR3 nucleotides read TGTGCCAGCAGCATCACAGCTCCCAATCAGCCCCAGCATTTT. Translation gives CASSITAPNQPQHF. The full variable domain, in which reference TRBV5-4 and TRBJ1-5 provide the parts outside the CDR3, is ETGVTQSPTHLIKTRGQQVTLRCSSQSGHNTVSWYQQALGQGPQFIFQYYREEENGRGNFPPRFSGLQFPNYSSELNVNALELDDSALYLCASSITAPNQPQHFGDGTRLSIL.

The rearrangement joins TRBV2 to TRBJ1-4; D is perhaps TRBD1 (6 bases). Germline V lookup: CDR1 SNHLY, CDR2 FYNNEI. This CDR3 region has 15 residues. Trimming left V 6 bases short and J 3 bases short, with 14 bases between. The CDR3 reads CASRPTQGPNEKLFF. As DNA, the CDR3 is TGTGCCAGCAGACCTACACAGGGTCCTAATGAAAAACTGTTTTTT. Full variable domain (rest looked up from reference TRBV2 and TRBJ1-4): EPEVTQTPSHQVTQMGQEVILRCVPISNHLYFYWYRQILGQKVEFLVSFYNNEISEKSEIFDDQFSVERPDGSNFTLKIRSTKLEDSAMYFCASRPTQGPNEKLFFGSGTQLSVL.

This clone was recorded only once. The rearrangement uses TRBV18 and TRBJ2-3; D not resolved. The CDR3 runs to 17 residues. CDR1 and CDR2 (germline): KGHSH, LQKENI. The V end lost 0 bases, the J end lost 2 bases, and 15 bases lay between the germline ends. Here the CDR3 reads CASSPPRGSSPTDTQYF. Here the CDR3 DNA reads TGTGCCAGCTCACCACCACGAGGTAGCTCCCCCACAGATACGCAGTATTTT. Supplemented by reference TRBV18 and TRBJ2-3, the full variable domain reads NAGVMQNPRHLVRRRGQEARLRCSPMKGHSHVYWYRQLPEEGLKFMVYLQKENIIDESGMPKERFSAEFPKEGPSILRIQQVVRGDSAAYFCASSPPRGSSPTDTQYFGPGTRLTVL.

Note on this clone: Other DNA sequences from this sample encode an identical CDR3 as well. The CDR3 sequence is CASSGPYEQYF. CDR3 in DNA: TGTGCCAGCAGTGGACCCTACGAGCAGTACTTC. The gene calls are TRBV2 and TRBJ2-7; D unresolved. Trimming took 4 bases from V and 2 from J, leaving 3 bases between them. CDR1 is SNHLY and CDR2 is FYNNEI in the germline V gene. The CDR3 runs 11 residues.

This chain connects TRBV2 to TRBJ1-2, with D uncertain. Trimming removed 1 base from V and 3 bases from J, with 6 bases in between. The germline gives CDR1 SNHLY, CDR2 FYNNEI. This CDR3 has 13 amino acids. Written as DNA, the CDR3 is TGTGCCAGCAGTGAAGGTGGGGACTATGGCTACACCTTC. It yields the protein CASSEGGDYGYTF.

In DNA form, the CDR3 reads TGTGCCAGCAGCTCCTACGACGGGTACGAGCAGTACTTC. Encoded protein: CASSSYDGYEQYF. V is TRBV11-3 and J is TRBJ2-7, with D hard to call. With 4 bases removed from V and 4 bases from J, the gap between germline ends came to 11 bases. The germline V gene encodes CDR1 SGHNT and CDR2 YENEEA. The CDR3 loop spans 13 amino acids.

V and J are TRBV20-1 and TRBJ1-2; D is undetermined. V dropped 3 bases and J dropped 4 bases, with 6 bases sitting between them. Germline V gene lookup returns CDR1 DFQATT and CDR2 SNEGSKA (reference sequence). There are 11 residues in the CDR3. The CDR3 coding sequence is TGCAGTGCTAGGGATTTCTATGGCTACACCTTC. Translated: CSARDFYGYTF.

This sequence joins TRBV4-3 and TRBJ2-5, with D possibly matching TRBD1 (7 bases). Trimming pared 4 bases from V and 4 bases from J, leaving 10 bases between. The CDR3 extends over 13 amino acids. Germline CDR1 and CDR2: LGHNA and YSLEER. The chain's CDR3 is CASSRQGGETQYF. CDR3 DNA sequence: TGCGCCAGCAGCCGACAGGGAGGAGAGACCCAGTACTTC.

CDR3 loop: CASSSGGGSNQPQHF. CDR3 DNA: TGTGCCAGCAGCTCTGGGGGTGGAAGCAATCAGCCCCAGCATTTT. This chain joins TRBV7-8 and TRBJ1-5; the D gene is possibly TRBD1 (5 bases). Trimming took 4 bases from V and 1 from J, leaving 11 bases between them. Germline-derived CDR1 and CDR2 are SGHVS and FQNEAQ. The CDR3 consists of 15 residues.

The chain carries TRBV11-2 and TRBJ2-3; TRBD1 aligns across 8 bases. Germline V gives CDR1 SGHAT, CDR2 FQNNGV. The ends lost 4 bases at V and 7 bases at J; junction bases unmatched: 10. The CDR3 is made up of 15 amino acids. CDR3 DNA: TGTGCCAGCAGCTCAGGGGGCCGTCTCGGGAATACGCAGTATTTT. This sequence encodes CASSSGGRLGNTQYF.

The chain links TRBV4-2 to TRBJ2-3; 8 positions match TRBD1. Germline assignment: CDR1 LGHNA and CDR2 YNFKEQ. CDR3 length: 15 residues. With 5 bases clipped from V and 5 bases from J, the junction kept 9 bases outside the gene matches. The CDR3 loop is CASSDRQGNLDTQYF. DNA of the CDR3: TGTGCCAGCAGCGACCGACAGGGGAATTTAGATACGCAGTATTTT.

This chain links TRBV19 with TRBJ1-2; the match to TRBD1 covers 10 bases. Germline assignment: CDR1 LNHDA and CDR2 SQIVND (reference sequence). This CDR3 has 15 amino acids. V lost 5 bases and J lost 4; bases outside the gene matches: 7. The CDR3 here is CASSSTGGFSYGYTF. The CDR3 DNA is TGTGCCAGTAGTTCGACAGGGGGCTTCTCCTATGGCTACACCTTC.

V usage is TRBV6-1 and J usage is TRBJ2-1, with 8 bases matching TRBD1. CDR1 is MNHNS and CDR2 is SASEGT in the germline V gene. The CDR3 length is 15 residues. J was trimmed by 9 bases and V by 7 bases; bases with no gene match: 14. CDR3 loop: CASTLGGQENIEQFF. As DNA, the CDR3 is TGTGCCAGCACCCTTGGGGGACAGGAAAACATTGAGCAGTTCTTC.

The chain links TRBV5-1 to TRBJ2-5; weak D call: TRBD1 (5 bases). CDR1 and CDR2 (germline): SGHRS, YFSETQ. Trimming cost V 2 bases and J 2 bases, with 13 bases left between them. The length of the CDR3 is 15 residues. DNA of the CDR3: TGCGCCAGCAGCTTACGAACAGGCAGTCAAGAGACCCAGTACTTC. Its translation is CASSLRTGSQETQYF.

The chain joins TRBV10-1 to TRBJ2-3; D not certain. The CDR3 is 12 amino acids. Trimming cost V 3 bases and J 13 bases, with 14 bases left between them. Germline CDR1 and CDR2: WNHNN and SYGVQD (reference sequence). The CDR3: CASSDFFDREYF. For the CDR3, the DNA is TGCGCCAGCAGTGATTTCTTCGACCGGGAGTATTTT.

The CDR3 coding sequence is TGTGCCAGCAGCTTAGGGGAGGGATTGGGATCCTACGAGCAGTACTTC. It specifies CASSLGEGLGSYEQYF. The chain is built from TRBV7-2 and TRBJ2-7, with TRBD2 matching 7 bases. Germline loops: CDR1 SGHTA, CDR2 FQGNSA. The CDR3 is 16 residues long. Trimming cost V 1 base and J 1 base; bases outside gene matches: 7.

The rearrangement joins TRBV2 to TRBJ2-7; D not resolved. The V end was cut by 8 bases, the J end by 2 bases, with 13 bases between. Germline-derived CDR1 and CDR2 are SNHLY and FYNNEI. The CDR3 is 13 amino acids. The CDR3: CASGMGWAYEQYF. The CDR3 coding sequence is TGTGCCAGCGGCATGGGGTGGGCCTACGAGCAGTACTTC. Filled out from reference TRBV2 and TRBJ2-7, the complete variable domain reads EPEVTQTPSHQVTQMGQEVILRCVPISNHLYFYWYRQILGQKVEFLVSFYNNEISEKSEIFDDQFSVERPDGSNFTLKIRSTKLEDSAMYFCASGMGWAYEQYFGPGTRLTVT.